A single sample gave rise to the 15 T cell receptor beta chains below, sequenced in a study of naive and memory T cell subsets. The beta constant-region primer was an equimolar mix of two oligonucleotides covering TRBC1 and TRBC2. From the UMI-ligation and nested PCR reads, TCRdb called clonotypes with MiXCR, one entry per CDR3 protein. The repertoire includes 77,000 or so distinct CDR3 sequences, 10% to 15% of them detected once, and roughly 0.9% sits in the top ten. The sample comprised central memory CD4+ T cells from blood. Receptor source: a human donor in good health.

There are a few counts of this clonotype. The V and J genes are TRBV28 and TRBJ1-2, with D maybe TRBD1 (6 bases). This CDR3 region has 11 residues. Germline CDR1 and CDR2: MDHEN and SYDVKM. V gave up 10 bases and J gave up 3 bases, with 9 bases separating them. The CDR3 reads CAISGDYGYTF. The DNA of the CDR3 is TGTGCCATCTCAGGGGACTATGGCTACACCTTC.

This clonotype appeared many times. The CDR3: CASSQGTSGGRYNEQFF. CDR3 coding DNA: TGTGCCAGCAGCCAAGGGACTAGCGGGGGACGATACAATGAGCAGTTCTTC. This chain links TRBV4-2 with TRBJ2-1, with 13 bases matching TRBD2. CDR1 is LGHNA, CDR2 YNFKEQ, per germline. The junction had 4 bases not matched to a gene; V was cut back by 1 base and J by 4 bases. The CDR3 is 17 residues long.

The sample holds many counts of this clonotype. The CDR3 is CASSGGTGWTDTQYF. The CDR3 nucleotides are TGTGCCAGCAGCGGAGGGACAGGGTGGACAGATACGCAGTATTTT. This sequence joins TRBV9 and TRBJ2-3; 9 bases align to TRBD1. V trimming: 3 bases; J trimming: 3 bases; junction bases outside the gene matches: 5. CDR1 and CDR2 from the germline V gene are SGDLS and YYNGEE. The CDR3 loop spans 15 amino acids. Full variable domain (rest looked up from reference TRBV9 and TRBJ2-3): DSGVTQTPKHLITATGQRVTLRCSPRSGDLSVYWYQQSLDQGLQFLIQYYNGEERAKGNILERFSAQQFPDLHSELNLSSLELGDSALYFCASSGGTGWTDTQYFGPGTRLTVL.

The genes are TRBV19 and TRBJ1-1, with D maybe TRBD1 (5 bases). This CDR3 has 14 amino acids. Germline V gene sequence: CDR1 LNHDA, CDR2 SQIVND (reference sequence). Trimming pared 4 bases from V and 4 bases from J, leaving 13 bases between. CDR3 loop: CASSRKGCVTEAFF. Written as DNA, the CDR3 is TGTGCCAGTAGTAGGAAGGGGTGCGTCACTGAAGCTTTCTTT.

The CDR3 protein is CASSFGTGPYGYTF. The CDR3 DNA reads TGTGCCAGCAGTTTTGGGACAGGACCTTATGGCTACACCTTC. The chain carries TRBV12-3 or TRBV12-4 and TRBJ1-2; 8 bases are a match to TRBD1. V was pared by 3 bases and J by 5 bases, with 5 bases of the junction left unmatched. The length of the CDR3 is 14 residues.

This clonotype turned up a few times. The chain is built from TRBV20-1 and TRBJ2-3, with 13 bases identical to TRBD2. This CDR3 region has 17 residues. V was pared by 3 bases and J by 0 bases, with 6 bases of the junction left unmatched. Germline CDR1 and CDR2: DFQATT and SNEGSKA (reference sequence). CDR3 in DNA: TGCAGTGCTAGGGGGGGGACTAGCGGGATGAGCACAGATACGCAGTATTTT. It is translated as CSARGGTSGMSTDTQYF.

This clonotype was detected only a few times. The CDR3 region has the DNA TGTGCCAGTACCCAACCGGGACTAGCTACGAGAAGCTCCTACAATGAGCAGTTCTTC. Encoded protein: CASTQPGLATRSSYNEQFF. V gene TRBV19 combines with J gene TRBJ2-1, with 9 bases lining up with TRBD2. The CDR3 is 19 amino acids. Looked up from germline, CDR1 is LNHDA and CDR2 is SQIVND (reference sequence). With V trimmed by 7 bases and J by 0 bases, 16 bases remained unmatched.

V and J are TRBV5-1 and TRBJ1-5; 7 nucleotides agree with TRBD1. CDR1 and CDR2 from the germline V gene are SGHRS and YFSETQ. The CDR3 covers 16 residues. Trimming took 4 bases from V and 2 from J; bases not matched to a gene: 9. The DNA of the CDR3 is TGCGCCAGCAGCCCGGAGGGGGACAGCCGCAATCAGCCCCAGCATTTT. Its translation: CASSPEGDSRNQPQHF.

There are many counts of this clonotype. J is TRBJ1-2 and V is TRBV28; the match to TRBD1 covers 7 bases. The CDR3 runs to 13 residues. Per the germline V gene, CDR1 is MDHEN and CDR2 is SYDVKM. V lost 4 bases and J lost 4; bases outside the gene matches: 3. CDR3 nucleotides: TGTGCCAGCAGTTCCGGACAGGTCTATGGCTACACCTTC. Translation gives CASSSGQVYGYTF.

The rearrangement links TRBV7-2 to TRBJ2-2, with D possibly TRBD1 on 6 matching bases. Germline V gene lookup returns CDR1 SGHTA and CDR2 FQGNSA. The V end was cut by 5 bases, the J end by 13 bases, with 14 bases between. The CDR3 spans 12 residues. CDR3 amino acids: CASSPTTGRLFF. The DNA for the CDR3 is TGTGCCAGCAGCCCGACCACAGGGCGGCTGTTTTTT.

The chain is built from TRBV12-3 or TRBV12-4 and TRBJ1-3; possible D gene TRBD1, 5 bases. The CDR3 runs to 15 residues. V was trimmed by 6 bases and J by 5 bases, leaving 17 bases between them. For the CDR3, the DNA is TGTGCCAGCAGCCCAGGGCCCTCGATGAGAAACACCATATATTTT. As protein: CASSPGPSMRNTIYF.

This clonotype was seen repeatedly, ten times or more. The chain couples TRBV7-2 to TRBJ2-3, with 12 bases matching TRBD2. The CDR3 has 15 amino acids. The V and J ends lost 5 bases and 6 bases, in that order; junction bases with no gene match: 6. Looked up from germline, CDR1 is SGHTA and CDR2 is FQGNSA. The DNA of the CDR3 is TGTGCCAGCAGCCTACTAGCGGGAGGAGGGGATACGCAGTATTTT. Encoded protein: CASSLLAGGGDTQYF.

The chain uses TRBV10-3 and TRBJ2-1, with 9 bases fitting TRBD2. Trimming removed 11 bases from V and 8 bases from J; junction bases left unmatched: 13. CDR1 and CDR2 (germline): ENHRY, SYGVKD. This CDR3 is built from 14 residues. The CDR3 DNA follows: TGTGCCGCTTCCGGGCCTGCGGGGGGGGATGAGCAGTTCTTC. Encoded protein: CAASGPAGGDEQFF.

The V and J genes are TRBV12-3 or TRBV12-4 and TRBJ2-2, with 11 bases fitting TRBD2. V dropped 6 bases and J dropped 0; count of bases not matched to a gene: 3. This CDR3 is 16 amino acids long. The CDR3 DNA follows: TGTGCCAGCAGCAAGGGACTAGCGGCGAACACCGGGGAGCTGTTTTTT. Encoded protein: CASSKGLAANTGELFF.

This clonotype appeared many times. V and J are TRBV10-2 and TRBJ2-1; D is unclear. Germline V gene data show CDR1 as WSHSY and CDR2 as SAAADI. Trimming removed 5 bases at V and 9 bases at J, with 20 bases between. The CDR3 length is 15 residues. The CDR3 DNA reads TGCGCCAGCAGTTCCTCCTCCTCTATAATCGGTGAGCAGTTCTTC. Protein sequence: CASSSSSSIIGEQFF.